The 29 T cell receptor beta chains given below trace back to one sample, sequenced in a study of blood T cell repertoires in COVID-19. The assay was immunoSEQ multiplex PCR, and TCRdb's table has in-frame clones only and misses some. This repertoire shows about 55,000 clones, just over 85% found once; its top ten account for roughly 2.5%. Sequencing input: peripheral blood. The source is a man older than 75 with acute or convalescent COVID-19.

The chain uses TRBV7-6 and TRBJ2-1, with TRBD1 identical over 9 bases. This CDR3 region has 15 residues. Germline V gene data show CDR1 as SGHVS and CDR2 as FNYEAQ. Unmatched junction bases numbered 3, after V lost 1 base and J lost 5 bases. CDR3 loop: CASSLGDRVNNEQFF. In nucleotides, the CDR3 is TGTGCCAGCAGCTTAGGGGACAGGGTCAACAATGAGCAGTTCTTC.

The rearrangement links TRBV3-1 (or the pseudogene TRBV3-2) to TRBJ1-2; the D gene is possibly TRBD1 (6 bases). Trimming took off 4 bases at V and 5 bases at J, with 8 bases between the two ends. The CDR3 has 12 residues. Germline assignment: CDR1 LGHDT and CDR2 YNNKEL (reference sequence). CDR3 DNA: TGTGCCAGCAGCCCAGGGGTTTATGGCTACACCTTC. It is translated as CASSPGVYGYTF.

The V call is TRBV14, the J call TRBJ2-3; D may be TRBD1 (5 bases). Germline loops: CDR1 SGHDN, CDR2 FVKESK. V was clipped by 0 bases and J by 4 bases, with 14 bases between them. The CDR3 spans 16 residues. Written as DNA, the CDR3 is TGTGCCAGCAGCCAAGATAACCAGGGAATGGCAGATACGCAGTATTTT. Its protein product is CASSQDNQGMADTQYF. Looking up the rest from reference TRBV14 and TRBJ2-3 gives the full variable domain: EAGVTQFPSHSVIEKGQTVTLRCDPISGHDNLYWYRRVMGKEIKFLLHFVKESKQDESGMPNNRFLAERTGGTYSTLKVQPAELEDSGVYFCASSQDNQGMADTQYFGPGTRLTVL.

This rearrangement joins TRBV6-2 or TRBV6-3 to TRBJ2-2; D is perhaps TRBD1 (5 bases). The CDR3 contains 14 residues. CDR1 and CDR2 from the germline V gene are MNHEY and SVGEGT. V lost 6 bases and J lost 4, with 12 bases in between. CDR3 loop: CASSLHRPTGELFF. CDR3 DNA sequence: TGTGCCAGCAGCCTCCACAGGCCCACCGGGGAGCTGTTTTTT.

CDR3 DNA sequence: TGTGCCAGCAGCTTAGGACAGGACACCTACGAGCAGTACTTC. This codes for CASSLGQDTYEQYF. The rearrangement links TRBV7-6 to TRBJ2-7; possibly TRBD1 for D (6 bases). Deletions cut 1 base from V and 2 bases from J, with 9 bases between. Germline V CDR1 and CDR2: SGHVS, FNYEAQ. The CDR3 covers 14 residues. Complete variable domain (other parts from reference TRBV7-6 and TRBJ2-7): GAGVSQSPRYKVTKRGQDVALRCDPISGHVSLYWYRQALGQGPEFLTYFNYEAQQDKSGLPNDRFSAERPEGSISTLTIQRTEQRDSAMYRCASSLGQDTYEQYFGPGTRLTVT.

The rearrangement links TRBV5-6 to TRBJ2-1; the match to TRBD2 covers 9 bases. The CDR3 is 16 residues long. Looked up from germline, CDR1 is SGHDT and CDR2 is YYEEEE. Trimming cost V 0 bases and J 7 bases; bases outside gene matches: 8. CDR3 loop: CASSLVVSGGQNEQFF. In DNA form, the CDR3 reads TGTGCCAGCAGCTTGGTAGTTAGCGGGGGCCAAAATGAGCAGTTCTTC.

CDR3 region: CASRYRGNSPLHF. The CDR3 nucleotides are TGTGCCAGCAGATACAGGGGTAATTCACCCCTCCACTTT. The gene calls are TRBV25-1 and TRBJ1-6; TRBD1 aligns across 7 bases. V was clipped by 6 bases and J by 6 bases; unmatched bases: 2. The CDR3 sequence is 13 residues long. CDR1 and CDR2 (germline): MGHDK, SYGVNS.

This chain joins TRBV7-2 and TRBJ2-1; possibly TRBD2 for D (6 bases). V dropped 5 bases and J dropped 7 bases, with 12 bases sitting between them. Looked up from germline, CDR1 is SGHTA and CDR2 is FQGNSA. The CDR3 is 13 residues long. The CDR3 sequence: CASSVGLANEQFF. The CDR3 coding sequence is TGTGCCAGCAGCGTGGGACTCGCGAATGAGCAGTTCTTC.

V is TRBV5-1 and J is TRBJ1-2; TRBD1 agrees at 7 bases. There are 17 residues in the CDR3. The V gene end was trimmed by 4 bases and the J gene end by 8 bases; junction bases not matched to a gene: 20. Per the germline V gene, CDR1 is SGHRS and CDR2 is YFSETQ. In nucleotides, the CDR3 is TGCGCCAGCAGCGAACAGGGGATGCCTATCAGTTTGGTAGGCTACACCTTC. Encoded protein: CASSEQGMPISLVGYTF. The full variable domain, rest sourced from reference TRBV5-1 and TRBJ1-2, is KAGVTQTPRYLIKTRGQQVTLSCSPISGHRSVSWYQQTPGQGLQFLFEYFSETQRNKGNFPGRFSGRQFSNSRSEMNVSTLELGDSALYLCASSEQGMPISLVGYTFGSGTRLTVV.

The DNA for the CDR3 is TGTGCCAGCAGCCCCTCGGGGACAGTGAACACCGGGGAGCTGTTTTTT. It encodes CASSPSGTVNTGELFF. This rearrangement joins TRBV7-3 to TRBJ2-2; 7 nucleotides align to TRBD1. The germline gives CDR1 SGHTA, CDR2 FQGTGA. CDR3 length: 16 residues. J lost 1 base, V lost 5 bases, and 7 bases had no gene match.

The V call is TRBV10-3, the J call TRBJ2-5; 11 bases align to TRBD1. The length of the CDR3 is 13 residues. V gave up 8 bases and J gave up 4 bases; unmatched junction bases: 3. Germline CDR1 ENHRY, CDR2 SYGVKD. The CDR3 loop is CAIWTGGLETQYF. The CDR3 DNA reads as TGTGCCATCTGGACAGGGGGCTTAGAGACCCAGTACTTC.

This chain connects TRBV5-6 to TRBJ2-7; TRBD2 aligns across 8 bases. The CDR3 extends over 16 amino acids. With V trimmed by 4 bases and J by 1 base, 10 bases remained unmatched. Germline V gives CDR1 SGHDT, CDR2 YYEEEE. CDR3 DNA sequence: TGTGCCAGCAGCGCTACCCGGGGGGGCACGTCCTACGAGCAGTACTTC. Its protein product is CASSATRGGTSYEQYF.

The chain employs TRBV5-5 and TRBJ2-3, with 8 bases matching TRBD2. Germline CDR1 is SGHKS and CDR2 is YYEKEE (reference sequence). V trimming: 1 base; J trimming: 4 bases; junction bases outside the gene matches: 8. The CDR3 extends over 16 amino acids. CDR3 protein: CASSLPGLGGSDTQYF. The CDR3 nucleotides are TGTGCCAGCAGCTTGCCGGGACTAGGGGGTTCAGATACGCAGTATTTT.

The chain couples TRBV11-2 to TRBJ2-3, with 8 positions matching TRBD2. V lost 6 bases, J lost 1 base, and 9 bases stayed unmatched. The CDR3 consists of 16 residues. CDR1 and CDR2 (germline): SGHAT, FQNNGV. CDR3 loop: CASRHSTSGGTDTQYF. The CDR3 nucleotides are TGTGCCAGCAGACATTCTACTAGCGGAGGCACAGATACGCAGTATTTT.

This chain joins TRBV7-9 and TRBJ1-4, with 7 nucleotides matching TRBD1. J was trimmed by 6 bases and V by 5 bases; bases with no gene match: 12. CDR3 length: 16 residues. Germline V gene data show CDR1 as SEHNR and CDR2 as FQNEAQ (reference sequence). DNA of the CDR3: TGTGCCAGCAGCCCGGGACAGAGTGTTGCTGATGAAAAACTGTTTTTT. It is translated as CASSPGQSVADEKLFF.

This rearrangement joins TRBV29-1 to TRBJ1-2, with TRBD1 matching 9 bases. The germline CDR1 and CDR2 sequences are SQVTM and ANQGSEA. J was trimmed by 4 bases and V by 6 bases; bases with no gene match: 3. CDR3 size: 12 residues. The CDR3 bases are TGCAGCGTCTTACAGGGGGCCTATGGCTACACCTTC. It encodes CSVLQGAYGYTF.

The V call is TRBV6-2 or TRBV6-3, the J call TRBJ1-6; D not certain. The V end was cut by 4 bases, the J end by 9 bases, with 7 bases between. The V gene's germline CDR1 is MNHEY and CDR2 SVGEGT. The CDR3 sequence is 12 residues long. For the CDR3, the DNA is TGTGCCAGCAGTTCTGGGCTTTCACCCCTCCACTTT. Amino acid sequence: CASSSGLSPLHF.

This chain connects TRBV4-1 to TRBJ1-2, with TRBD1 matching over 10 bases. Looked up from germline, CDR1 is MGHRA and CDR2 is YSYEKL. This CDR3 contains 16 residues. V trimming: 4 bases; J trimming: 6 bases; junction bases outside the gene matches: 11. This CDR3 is CASSRHEDRGRNGYTF. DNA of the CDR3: TGCGCCAGCAGCCGTCACGAAGACAGGGGGCGAAATGGCTACACCTTC.

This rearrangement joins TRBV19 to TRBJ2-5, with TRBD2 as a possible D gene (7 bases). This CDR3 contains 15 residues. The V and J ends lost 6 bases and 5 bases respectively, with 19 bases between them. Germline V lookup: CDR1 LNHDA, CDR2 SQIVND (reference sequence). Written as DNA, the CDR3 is TGTGCCAGTAGCCTTGGGGGCGGCGGGGGTGAGACCCAGTACTTC. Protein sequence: CASSLGGGGGETQYF.

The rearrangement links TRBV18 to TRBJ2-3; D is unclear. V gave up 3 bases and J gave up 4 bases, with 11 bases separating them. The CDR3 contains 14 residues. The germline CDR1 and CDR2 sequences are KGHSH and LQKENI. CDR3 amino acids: CASSPLGGADTQYF. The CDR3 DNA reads TGTGCCAGCTCACCGCTTGGCGGCGCAGATACGCAGTATTTT.

CDR3 sequence reads: CASRSGTVNEKLFF. The CDR3 DNA reads as TGCGCCAGCCGTTCCGGGACAGTGAATGAAAAACTGTTTTTT. This rearrangement joins TRBV5-1 to TRBJ1-4; 7 bases map to TRBD1. The CDR3 is 14 amino acids. J gave up 5 bases and V 7 bases, and 8 bases lay outside the gene matches. Looked up from germline, CDR1 is SGHRS and CDR2 is YFSETQ.

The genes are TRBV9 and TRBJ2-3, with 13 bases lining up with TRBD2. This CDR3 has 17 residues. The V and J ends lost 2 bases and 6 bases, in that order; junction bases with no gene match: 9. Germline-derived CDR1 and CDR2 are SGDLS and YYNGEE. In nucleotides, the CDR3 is TGTGCCAGCAGCGTTTCCGGGACTAGCGGGGAGCGTGATACGCAGTATTTT. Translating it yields CASSVSGTSGERDTQYF.

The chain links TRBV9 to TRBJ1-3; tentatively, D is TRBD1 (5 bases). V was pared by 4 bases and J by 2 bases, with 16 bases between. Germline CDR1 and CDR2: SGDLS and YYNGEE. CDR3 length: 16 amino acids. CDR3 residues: CASSLTQDSAGNTIYF. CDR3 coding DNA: TGTGCCAGCAGCCTAACCCAAGACAGCGCTGGAAACACCATATATTTT.

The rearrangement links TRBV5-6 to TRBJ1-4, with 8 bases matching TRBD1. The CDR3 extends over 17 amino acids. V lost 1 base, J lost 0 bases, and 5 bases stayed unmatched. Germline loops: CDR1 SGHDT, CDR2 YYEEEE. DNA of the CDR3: TGTGCCAGCAGCTTGTTATCAGGGGGCGCAACTAATGAAAAACTGTTTTTT. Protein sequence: CASSLLSGGATNEKLFF.

In nucleotides, the CDR3 is TGTGCCAGCAGCCCCCAGGGACAGGTTGGGAATTCACCCCTCCACTTT. Protein sequence: CASSPQGQVGNSPLHF. This chain uses TRBV7-2 with TRBJ1-6; TRBD1 matches at 8 bases. Trimming cost V 5 bases and J 7 bases; bases outside gene matches: 10. The germline V gene encodes CDR1 SGHTA and CDR2 FQGNSA. The CDR3 runs to 16 residues.

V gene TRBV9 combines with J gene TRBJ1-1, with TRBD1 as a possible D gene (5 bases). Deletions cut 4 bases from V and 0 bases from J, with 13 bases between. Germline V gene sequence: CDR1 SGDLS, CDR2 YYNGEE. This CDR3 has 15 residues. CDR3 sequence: CASSPDSFLNTEAFF. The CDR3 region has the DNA TGTGCCAGCAGCCCCGACAGCTTTTTGAACACTGAAGCTTTCTTT.

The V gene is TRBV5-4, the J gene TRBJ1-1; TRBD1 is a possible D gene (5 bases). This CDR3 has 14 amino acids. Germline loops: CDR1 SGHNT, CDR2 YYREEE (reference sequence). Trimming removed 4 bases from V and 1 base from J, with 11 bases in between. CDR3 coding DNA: TGTGCCAGCAGCGTAACAGGTCCGAACACTGAAGCTTTCTTT. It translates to CASSVTGPNTEAFF.

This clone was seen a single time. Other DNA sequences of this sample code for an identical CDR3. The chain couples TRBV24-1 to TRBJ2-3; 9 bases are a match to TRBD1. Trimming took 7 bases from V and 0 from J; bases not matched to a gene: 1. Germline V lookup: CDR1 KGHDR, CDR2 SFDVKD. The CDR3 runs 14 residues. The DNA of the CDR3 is TGTGCCACCAGAGGGACAGGGAGCACAGATACGCAGTATTTT. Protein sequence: CATRGTGSTDTQYF.

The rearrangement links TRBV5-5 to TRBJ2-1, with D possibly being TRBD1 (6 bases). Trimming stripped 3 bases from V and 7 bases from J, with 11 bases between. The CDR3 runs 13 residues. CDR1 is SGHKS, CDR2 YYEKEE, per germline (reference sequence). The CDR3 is CASSSVDSNEQFF. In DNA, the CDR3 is TGTGCCAGCAGCTCCGTGGACAGTAATGAGCAGTTCTTC.